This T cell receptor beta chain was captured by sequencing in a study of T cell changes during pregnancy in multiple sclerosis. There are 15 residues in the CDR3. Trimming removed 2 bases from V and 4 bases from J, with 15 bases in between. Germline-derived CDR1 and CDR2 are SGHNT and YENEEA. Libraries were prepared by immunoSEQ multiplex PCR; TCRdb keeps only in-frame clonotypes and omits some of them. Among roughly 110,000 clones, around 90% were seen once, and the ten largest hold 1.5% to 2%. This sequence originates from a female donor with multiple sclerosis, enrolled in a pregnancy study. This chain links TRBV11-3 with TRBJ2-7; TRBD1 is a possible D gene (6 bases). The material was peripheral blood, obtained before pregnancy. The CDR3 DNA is TGTGCCAGCAGCTTATTAGGGACACAAGATTACGAGCAGTACTTC. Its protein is CASSLLGTQDYEQYF.